The source of this T cell receptor beta chain is a study of cytomegalovirus exposure and HLA in healthy donors. Note on this clone: The same CDR3 also results from other DNA sequences found in this sample.

The CDR3 spans 17 residues. CDR1 and CDR2 (germline): LGHNA, YSLEER. The V segment lost 0 bases and the J segment 3 bases; nucleotides outside the gene matches: 7. The PCR employed 60 Vbeta primers together with 13 Jbeta primers. Only in-frame clones appear in the TCRdb table, and some are missing; sequencing was by immunoSEQ multiplex PCR. The data show around 170,000 clones, more than 60% seen once. The chain couples TRBV4-3 to TRBJ2-1; 8 bases map to TRBD2. The sample taken for sequencing was PBMCs. This TCR was recovered from a woman between 40 and 55 years old in good health and CMV-seropositive. As DNA, the CDR3 is TGCGCCAGCAGCCAAGATTCGGGGGGGGGAAGCTACAATGAGCAGTTCTTC. It is translated as CASSQDSGGGSYNEQFF.